This T cell receptor beta chain comes out of a study of blood T cell repertoires in COVID-19. On the study more broadly: Researchers got acute and convalescent COVID-19 samples from the United States, Italy and Spain.

In the original analysis: Reference gene primers were amplified, and this amplification served to estimate nucleated cell counts. Sequencing was performed with immunoSEQ multiplex PCR; in TCRdb, only in-frame clones are kept and a portion is missing. That table furnishes V, J and clone size, whereas the DNA furnished D and trimming. Altogether under 250,000 clones are present, roughly 80% being singletons, with the ten largest covering approximately 2.6%. The sequence was obtained from a woman in her seventies with active or convalescent COVID-19. Input material: peripheral blood.

Written as DNA, the CDR3 is TGTGCCAGCAGTTTAGGGACAGGGGGAGGATTGGATGGCTACACCTTC. Translated, it gives CASSLGTGGGLDGYTF. This chain uses TRBV28 with TRBJ1-2, with TRBD1 matching over 11 bases. This CDR3 is built from 16 residues. With V trimmed by 2 bases and J by 6 bases, 8 bases remained unmatched. Germline CDR1 MDHEN, CDR2 SYDVKM.